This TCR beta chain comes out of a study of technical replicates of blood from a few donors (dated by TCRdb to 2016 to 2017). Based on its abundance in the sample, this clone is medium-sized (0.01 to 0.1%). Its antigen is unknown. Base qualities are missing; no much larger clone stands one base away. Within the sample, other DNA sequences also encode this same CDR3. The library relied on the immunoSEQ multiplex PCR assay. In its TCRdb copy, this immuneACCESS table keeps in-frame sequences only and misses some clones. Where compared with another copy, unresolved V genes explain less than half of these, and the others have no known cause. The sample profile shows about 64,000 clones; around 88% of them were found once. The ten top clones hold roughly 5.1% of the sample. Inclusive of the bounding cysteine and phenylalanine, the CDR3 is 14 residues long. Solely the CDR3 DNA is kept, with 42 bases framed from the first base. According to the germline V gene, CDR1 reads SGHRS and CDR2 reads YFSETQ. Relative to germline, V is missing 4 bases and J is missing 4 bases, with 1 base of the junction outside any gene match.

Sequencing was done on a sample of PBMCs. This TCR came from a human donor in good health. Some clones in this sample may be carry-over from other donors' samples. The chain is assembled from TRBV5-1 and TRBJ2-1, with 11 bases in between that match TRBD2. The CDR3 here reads CASSASGGYNEQFF. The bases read TGCGCCAGCAGCGCTAGCGGGGGGTACAATGAGCAGTTCTTC.